Listed below are T cell receptor beta chains from one sample, sequenced in a study of T cell responses to AZD1222 COVID-19 vaccine. This table comes from immunoSEQ multiplex PCR, and its TCRdb copy is limited to in-frame clones, with some not included. Here the sample spans about 200,000 clones, around 90% being singletons. The sample in question was peripheral blood, obtained on day 0 of AZD1222 vaccination. The receptors here all came from an adult in good health. Both conserved end residues are part of each CDR3. A D gene is named only where the DNA matches it firmly.

TRBV2	TRBD1	TRBJ2-5	CASSGSRGRETQYF
TRBV30	-	TRBJ1-6	CAWSLSTASSYNSPLHF
TRBV5-1	-	TRBJ1-3	CASSSRTSATGTGNTIYF
TRBV28	TRBD2	TRBJ2-7	CASSLAGGPHEQYF
TRBV5-1	-	TRBJ1-5	CASSLAGSSNQPQHF
TRBV11-2	-	TRBJ2-7	CASSLGGDSVGEQYF
TRBV5-4	-	TRBJ2-5	CASSLIGVFQETQYF
TRBV24-1	TRBD2	TRBJ2-2	CATSDPTSPTGELFF
TRBV3-1/TRBV3-2	-	TRBJ2-2	CASSQQGQGVNGELFF
TRBV7-8	-	TRBJ2-3	CASSSLGRGRSDTQYF
TRBV4-1	-	TRBJ1-1	CASSPSRTGGTEAFF
TRBV5-1	-	TRBJ1-2	CASSQLSTQGDGYTF
TRBV5-1	-	TRBJ1-3	CASSLAGFGAGNTIYF
TRBV28	-	TRBJ1-4	CASTTHTNEKLFF
TRBV29-1	-	TRBJ1-1	CSVKQGQGEAFF
TRBV18	-	TRBJ1-4	CASSLGQTNEKLFF
TRBV19	-	TRBJ1-5	CASSINVARARGNQPQHF
TRBV5-1	-	TRBJ1-3	CASKVAGHSGNTIYF
TRBV5-4	-	TRBJ1-2	CASSLPGFSNYGYTF
TRBV7-6	-	TRBJ2-1	CASSLDFADSAEQFF
TRBV6-5	-	TRBJ2-7	CASRVVETSVEQYF
TRBV10-3	-	TRBJ1-6	CAISPREGLQNSPLHF
TRBV3-1/TRBV3-2	-	TRBJ2-2	CASSQPGWFNTGELFF
TRBV11-2	-	TRBJ2-3	CASSFTPSTDTQYF
TRBV10-2	-	TRBJ1-4	CASSESNREKLFF
TRBV6-5	-	TRBJ1-3	CASSYSQGSGNTIYF
TRBV7-9	TRBD1	TRBJ1-2	CASSLGTVYGYTF
TRBV12-3/TRBV12-4	-	TRBJ2-7	CASSLAPQYEQYF
TRBV4-2	-	TRBJ1-4	CASSPLRWEKLFF
TRBV5-1	TRBD1	TRBJ1-6	CASSVGTDNSPLHF
TRBV9	-	TRBJ2-5	CASSVDRGVQETQYF
TRBV27	-	TRBJ1-2	CASKLTGDYGYTF
TRBV11-2	-	TRBJ1-1	CASSLGPGRGTEAFF
TRBV2	-	TRBJ2-7	CASSGRGPYYEQYF
TRBV27	TRBD1	TRBJ2-7	CASSPPGQASGEQYF
TRBV5-1	TRBD2	TRBJ2-5	CASSLGTSGAQETQYF
TRBV5-1	-	TRBJ1-1	CASSLTGGAPHEAFF
TRBV3-1/TRBV3-2	-	TRBJ1-1	CASSQGELLNTEAFF
TRBV19	TRBD1	TRBJ1-5	CALDRANQPQHF